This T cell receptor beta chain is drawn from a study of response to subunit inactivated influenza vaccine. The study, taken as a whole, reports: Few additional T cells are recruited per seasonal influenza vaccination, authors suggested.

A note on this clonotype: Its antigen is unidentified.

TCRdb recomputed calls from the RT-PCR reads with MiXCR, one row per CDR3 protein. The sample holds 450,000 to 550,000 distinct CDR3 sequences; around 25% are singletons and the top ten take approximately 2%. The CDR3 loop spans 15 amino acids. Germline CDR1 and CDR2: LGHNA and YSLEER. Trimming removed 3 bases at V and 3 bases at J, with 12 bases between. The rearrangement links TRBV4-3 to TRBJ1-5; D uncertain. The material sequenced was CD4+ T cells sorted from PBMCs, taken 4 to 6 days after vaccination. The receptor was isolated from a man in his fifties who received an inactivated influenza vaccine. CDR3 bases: TGCGCCAGCAGCCAGAGCCGGGCCATCAATCAGCCCCAGCATTTT. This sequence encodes CASSQSRAINQPQHF.